This T cell receptor (beta chain) was obtained from a study of T cells in Graves' hyperthyroidism and ophthalmopathy. General study findings and limits: In blood, most of the thyroid clonotypes expanded above 0.001 were also present.

There were TCR beta CDR3 regions amplified from RNA transcripts. HTBI primers were employed in a first-round RT-PCR of the TCR CDR3. Each CDR3 protein is one row after TCRdb ran MiXCR on the multiplex PCR reads. The data show some 370,000 distinct CDR3 sequences, 15% to 20% seen once. CDR1 is GTSNPN, CDR2 SVGIG, per germline (reference sequence). Trimming removed 4 bases from V and 7 bases from J; junction bases left unmatched: 4. The CDR3 length is 13 residues. Diagnostic assessment was based on clinical symptoms, serum thyroxine and TRAb, thyroid ultrasound and orbital computed tomography. Blood was obtained at the first hyperthyroidism diagnosis, which preceded any ophthalmopathy symptoms. This sample holds PBMCs from roughly 10 ml fresh peripheral blood. To note about this clonotype: The antigen remains undetermined.

The chain links TRBV30 to TRBJ1-4, with 9 positions matching TRBD1. The sample comprised blood. This sequence originates from a woman aged 30 to 39 with Graves' hyperthyroidism that later progressed to Graves' ophthalmopathy. CDR3 loop: CAWTRDRVEKLFF. Here the CDR3 DNA reads TGTGCCTGGACGCGGGACAGGGTTGAAAAACTGTTTTTT. The entire variable domain, with the rest obtained from reference TRBV30 and TRBJ1-4, is as follows: SQTIHQWPATLVQPVGSPLSLECTVEGTSNPNLYWYRQAAGRGLQLLFYSVGIGQISSEVPQNLSASRPQDRQFILSSKKLLLSDSGFYLCAWTRDRVEKLFFGSGTQLSVL.